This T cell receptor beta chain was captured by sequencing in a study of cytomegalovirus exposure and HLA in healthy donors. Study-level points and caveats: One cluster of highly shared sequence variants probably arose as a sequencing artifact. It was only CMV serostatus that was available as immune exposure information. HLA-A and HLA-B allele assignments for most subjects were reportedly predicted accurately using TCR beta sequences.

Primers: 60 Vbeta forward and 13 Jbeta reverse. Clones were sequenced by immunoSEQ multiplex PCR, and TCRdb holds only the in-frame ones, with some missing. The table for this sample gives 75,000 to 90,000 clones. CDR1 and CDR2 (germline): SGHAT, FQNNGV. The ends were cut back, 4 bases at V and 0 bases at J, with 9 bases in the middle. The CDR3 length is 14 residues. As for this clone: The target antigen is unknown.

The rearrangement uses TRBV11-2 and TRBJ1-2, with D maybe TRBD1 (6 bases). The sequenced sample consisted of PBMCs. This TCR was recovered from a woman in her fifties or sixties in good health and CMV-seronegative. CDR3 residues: CASSSDRTNYGYTF. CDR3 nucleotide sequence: TGTGCCAGCAGCTCGGACAGAACTAACTATGGCTACACCTTC.